The next 7 T cell receptor beta chains were all read from a single sample in a study of cytomegalovirus exposure and HLA in healthy donors. In the PCR, 60 Vbeta and 13 Jbeta primers were used. Using immunoSEQ multiplex PCR, the repertoire was profiled, and TCRdb retains in-frame clones only, with some absent. The sample holds around 110,000 clones, around three quarters seen once. The sequenced material came from PBMCs. The receptors were sampled from a young man in good health and CMV-seropositive.

The genes are TRBV28 and TRBJ1-2; TRBD1 matches at 9 bases. Germline V gene sequence: CDR1 MDHEN, CDR2 SYDVKM. This CDR3 region has 16 residues. J lost 4 bases, V lost 5 bases, and 11 bases had no gene match. CDR3 in amino acids: CASSPGGQGSFYGYTF. CDR3 bases: TGTGCCAGCAGTCCGGGAGGACAGGGGAGCTTCTATGGCTACACCTTC.

The rearrangement links TRBV18 to TRBJ2-3, with 12 bases that match TRBD2. The length of the CDR3 is 18 residues. V gave up 2 bases and J gave up 3 bases; unmatched junction bases: 9. The V gene's germline CDR1 is KGHSH and CDR2 LQKENI. The CDR3 loop is CASSPSETSGSGTDTQYF. The CDR3 nucleotides read TGTGCCAGCTCACCATCCGAGACTAGCGGGAGTGGGACAGATACGCAGTATTTT.

This clone showed up just once. The chain links TRBV4-2 to TRBJ2-3; no firm D call. The ends were cut back, 0 bases at V and 1 base at J, with 8 bases in the middle. The V gene's germline CDR1 is LGHNA and CDR2 YNFKEQ. There are 15 residues in the CDR3. The CDR3 loop is CASSQERQGTDTQYF. The CDR3 DNA sequence: TGTGCCAGCAGCCAAGAAAGGCAGGGCACAGATACGCAGTATTTT.

The chain links TRBV12-5 to TRBJ2-7; 7 bases line up with TRBD1. Germline CDR1 is LGHNT and CDR2 is FRNRAP. The length of the CDR3 is 15 residues. V was clipped by 6 bases and J by 3 bases; unmatched bases: 11. As DNA, the CDR3 is TGTGCTAGTGGCCAAGACAGGGTGAAGTTCTACGAGCAGTACTTC. It yields the protein CASGQDRVKFYEQYF.

The CDR3 DNA reads as TGTGCCAGCAGCCAAGTAGCATCGGGTTGGGCTGAAGCTTTCTTT. This translates into CASSQVASGWAEAFF. V gene TRBV14 combines with J gene TRBJ1-1; unclear D gene. Trimming shortened V by 1 base and J by 6 bases, and 15 bases separated the two germline ends. Looked up from germline, CDR1 is SGHDN and CDR2 is FVKESK. CDR3 length: 15 amino acids.

In this sample, this clone turned up once. The CDR3 DNA follows: TGCGCCAGCAGCTTCGACAGCCAAGAGACCCAGTACTTC. Translating gives CASSFDSQETQYF. V gene TRBV5-1 combines with J gene TRBJ2-5; the D gene is possibly TRBD1 (5 bases). The V gene's germline CDR1 is SGHRS and CDR2 YFSETQ. Trimming took 2 bases from V and 1 from J, leaving 6 bases between them. This CDR3 is 13 amino acids long.

The genes are TRBV28 and TRBJ2-5; TRBD1 aligns across 11 bases. Trimming took 6 bases from V and 5 from J; bases not matched to a gene: 11. The CDR3 is 16 residues long. Germline CDR1 MDHEN, CDR2 SYDVKM. CDR3: CASSLLGTGGWETQYF. CDR3 DNA sequence: TGTGCCAGCAGCCTCCTTGGGACAGGGGGTTGGGAGACCCAGTACTTC.